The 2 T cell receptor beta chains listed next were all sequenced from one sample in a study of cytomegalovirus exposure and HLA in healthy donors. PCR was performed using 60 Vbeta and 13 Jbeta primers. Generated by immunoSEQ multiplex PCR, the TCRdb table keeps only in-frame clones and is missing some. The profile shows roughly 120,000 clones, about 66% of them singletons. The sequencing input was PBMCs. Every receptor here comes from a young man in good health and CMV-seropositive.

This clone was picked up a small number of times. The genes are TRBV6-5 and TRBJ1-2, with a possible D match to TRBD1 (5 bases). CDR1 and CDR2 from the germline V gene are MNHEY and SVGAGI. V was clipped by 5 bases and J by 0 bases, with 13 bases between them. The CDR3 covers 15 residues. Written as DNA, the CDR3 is TGTGCCAGCAGTCCCTCGACAGCAGCTAACTATGGCTACACCTTC. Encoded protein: CASSPSTAANYGYTF.

For the CDR3, the DNA is TGTGCCAGCAGCCAAGATCGGGACAGGGGGATGTACGAGCAGTACTTC. Amino acids: CASSQDRDRGMYEQYF. The chain carries TRBV4-2 and TRBJ2-7, with 11 bases identical to TRBD1. This CDR3 has 16 residues. The V gene end was trimmed by 0 bases and the J gene end by 4 bases; junction bases not matched to a gene: 5. Germline CDR1 reads LGHNA; CDR2 reads YNFKEQ.